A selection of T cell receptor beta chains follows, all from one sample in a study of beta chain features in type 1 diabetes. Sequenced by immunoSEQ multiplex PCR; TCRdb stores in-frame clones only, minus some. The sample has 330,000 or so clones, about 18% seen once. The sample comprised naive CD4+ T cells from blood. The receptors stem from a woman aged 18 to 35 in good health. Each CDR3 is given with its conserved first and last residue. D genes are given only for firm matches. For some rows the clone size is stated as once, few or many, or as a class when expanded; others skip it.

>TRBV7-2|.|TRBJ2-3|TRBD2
CASSSRLAESTDTQYF
TGTGCCAGCAGCTCCCGACTAGCGGAGAGCACAGATACGCAGTATTTT
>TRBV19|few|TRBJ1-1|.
CASRSGLVNTEAFF
TGTGCCAGTAGATCGGGACTTGTGAACACTGAAGCTTTCTTT
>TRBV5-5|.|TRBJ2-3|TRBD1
CASSWGTGDVSDTQYF
TGTGCCAGCAGCTGGGGGACAGGGGATGTGTCAGATACGCAGTATTTT
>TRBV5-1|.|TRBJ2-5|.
CASSLIGTTQETQYF
TGCGCCAGCAGCTTGATAGGGACAACCCAAGAGACCCAGTACTTC
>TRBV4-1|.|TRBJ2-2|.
CASSQDFLRGFTGELFF
TGCGCCAGCAGCCAAGATTTCCTTAGGGGGTTCACCGGGGAGCTGTTTTTT
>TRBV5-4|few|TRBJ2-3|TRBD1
CASSLDATGGVTQYF
TGTGCCAGCAGCTTGGATGCTACAGGGGGCGTTACGCAGTATTTT
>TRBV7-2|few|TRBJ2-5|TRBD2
CASSFVAGEETQYF
TGTGCCAGCAGCTTTGTAGCGGGAGAAGAGACCCAGTACTTC
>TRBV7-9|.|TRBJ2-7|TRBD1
CASSLGQGISGEQYF
TGTGCCAGCAGCTTGGGACAGGGGATCTCGGGAGAGCAGTACTTC
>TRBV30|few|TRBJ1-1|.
CAWNAVAEAFF
TGTGCCTGGAACGCGGTCGCTGAAGCTTTCTTT
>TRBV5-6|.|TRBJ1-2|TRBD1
CASSRDRGGYTF
TGTGCCAGCAGCCGGGACAGAGGAGGCTACACCTTC
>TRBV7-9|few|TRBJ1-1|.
CASSLGQNTEAFF
TGTGCCAGCAGCCTGGGACAGAACACTGAAGCTTTCTTT
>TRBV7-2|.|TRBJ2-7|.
CASSPRTGLYEQYF
TGTGCCAGCAGCCCACGCACGGGACTCTACGAGCAGTACTTC
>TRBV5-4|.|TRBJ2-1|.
CASSSRGASYNEQFF
TGTGCCAGCAGCTCCCGGGGAGCATCCTACAATGAGCAGTTCTTC
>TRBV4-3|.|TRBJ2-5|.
CASSLTIWETQYF
TGCGCCAGCAGCCTGACTATATGGGAGACCCAGTACTTC
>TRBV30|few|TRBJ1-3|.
CAWSRGTSAGNTIYF
TGTGCCTGGAGCCGAGGGACATCCGCTGGAAACACCATATATTTT
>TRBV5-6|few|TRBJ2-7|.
CASSRRGYEQYF
TGTGCCAGCAGCCGACGGGGGTACGAGCAGTACTTC
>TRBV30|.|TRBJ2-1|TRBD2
CACSSGSDEQFF
TGTGCCTGCTCTAGCGGGAGCGATGAGCAGTTCTTC
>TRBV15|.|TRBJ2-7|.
CATSRGRGSYEQYF
TGTGCCACCAGCAGAGGCAGGGGCTCTTACGAGCAGTACTTC
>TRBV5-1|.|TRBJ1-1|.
CASSLFGGTEAFF
TGCGCCAGCAGCTTGTTCGGTGGCACTGAAGCTTTCTTT
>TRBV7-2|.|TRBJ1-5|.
CASSLASGASYQPQHF
TGTGCCAGCAGCTTAGCGTCCGGAGCAAGTTATCAGCCCCAGCATTTT
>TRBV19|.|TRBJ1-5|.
CASRDTDQPQHF
TGTGCCAGTAGGGACACAGATCAGCCCCAGCATTTT
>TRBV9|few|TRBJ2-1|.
CASSVVANEQFF
TGTGCCAGCAGCGTAGTAGCAAATGAGCAGTTCTTC
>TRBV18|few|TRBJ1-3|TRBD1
CASSAGTGGGNTIYF
TGTGCCAGCTCGGCCGGGACAGGGGGCGGAAACACCATATATTTT
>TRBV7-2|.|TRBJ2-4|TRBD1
CASGQGHTKNIQYF
TGTGCCAGCGGACAGGGACATACCAAAAACATTCAGTACTTC
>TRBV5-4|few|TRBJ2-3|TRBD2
CASSFPSGGVTDTQYF
TGTGCCAGCAGCTTCCCTAGCGGGGGGGTGACAGATACGCAGTATTTT
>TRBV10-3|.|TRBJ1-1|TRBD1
CAISALDREAFF
TGTGCCATCAGTGCTTTGGACAGGGAAGCTTTCTTT
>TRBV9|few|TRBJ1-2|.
CASSLPRGAGDGYTF
TGTGCCAGCAGCCTCCCCAGGGGCGCCGGGGATGGCTACACCTTC
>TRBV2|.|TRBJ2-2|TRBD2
CARGTSGTGELFF
TGTGCCAGGGGGACTAGCGGCACCGGGGAGCTGTTTTTT
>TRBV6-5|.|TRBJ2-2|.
CASSYTLVIGELFF
TGTGCCAGCAGTTACACTCTAGTCATCGGGGAGCTGTTTTTT
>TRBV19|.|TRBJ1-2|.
CASSTESQRSNYGYTF
TGTGCCAGTTCGACGGAGTCGCAGCGTTCTAACTATGGCTACACCTTC
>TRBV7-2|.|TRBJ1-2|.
CASSLARVEGYTF
TGTGCCAGCAGCTTAGCCAGGGTCGAGGGCTACACCTTC
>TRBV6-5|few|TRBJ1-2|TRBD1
CASSYFPTGDYGYTF
TGTGCCAGCAGTTACTTTCCGACAGGGGACTATGGCTACACCTTC
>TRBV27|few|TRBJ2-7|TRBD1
CASSYTGGKQYF
TGTGCCAGCAGTTACACAGGGGGGAAGCAGTACTTC
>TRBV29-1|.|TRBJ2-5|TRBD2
CSVVNGREETQYF
TGCAGCGTTGTAAATGGGAGGGAAGAGACCCAGTACTTC
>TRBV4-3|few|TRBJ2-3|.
CASSQGIRGSTDTQYF
TGCGCCAGCAGCCAAGGGATTCGGGGGAGCACAGATACGCAGTATTTT
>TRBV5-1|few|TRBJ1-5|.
CASSLAQNQPQHF
TGCGCCAGCAGCTTGGCCCAAAATCAGCCCCAGCATTTT
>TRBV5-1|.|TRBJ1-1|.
CASSLTVAGNTEAFF
TGCGCCAGCAGCCTAACGGTCGCGGGGAACACTGAAGCTTTCTTT
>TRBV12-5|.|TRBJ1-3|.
CASGLEGAGNTIYF
TGTGCTAGTGGTTTGGAGGGGGCTGGAAACACCATATATTTT
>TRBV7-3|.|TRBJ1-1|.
CASSPQQNTEAFF
TGTGCCAGCAGCCCACAGCAGAACACTGAAGCTTTCTTT
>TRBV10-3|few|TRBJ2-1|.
CAISERGELKQFF
TGTGCCATCAGTGAGCGTGGTGAGCTTAAGCAGTTCTTC
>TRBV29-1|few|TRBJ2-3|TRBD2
CSVRGLAGLYSSTDTQYF
TGCAGCGTGAGAGGGCTAGCGGGGCTCTACTCTAGCACAGATACGCAGTATTTT
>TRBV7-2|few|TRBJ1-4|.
CASSTYSSTNEKLFF
TGTGCCAGCAGCACCTACAGTTCGACTAATGAAAAACTGTTTTTT
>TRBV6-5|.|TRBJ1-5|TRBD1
CASRSGGQPQHF
TGTGCCAGCAGGTCAGGGGGTCAGCCCCAGCATTTT
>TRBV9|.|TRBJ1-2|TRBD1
CASIPRGTDGYTF
TGTGCCAGCATCCCGAGGGGGACAGATGGCTACACCTTC
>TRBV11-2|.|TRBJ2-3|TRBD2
CASSLVSGSLTDTQYF
TGTGCCAGCAGCTTAGTTAGCGGGAGTCTTACAGATACGCAGTATTTT
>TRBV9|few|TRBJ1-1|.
CASSVASGVSTEAFF
TGTGCCAGCAGCGTAGCCTCGGGGGTTAGTACTGAAGCTTTCTTT
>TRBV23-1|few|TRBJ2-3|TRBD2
CASTQRGAPDTQYF
TGCGCCAGTACCCAGCGGGGGGCCCCGGATACGCAGTATTTT
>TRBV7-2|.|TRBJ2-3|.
CASSLILTDTQYF
TGTGCCAGCAGCTTAATCCTAACAGATACGCAGTATTTT